This T cell receptor (beta chain) was identified during a study of blood T cell repertoires in COVID-19. The germline CDR1 and CDR2 sequences are GTSNPN and SVGIG (reference sequence). The CDR3 contains 14 residues. The V segment lost 2 bases and the J segment 6 bases; nucleotides outside the gene matches: 8. Clones were sequenced by immunoSEQ multiplex PCR, and TCRdb holds only the in-frame ones, with some missing. The table lists about 230,000 clones, about nine tenths of them singletons. The chain combines TRBV30 with TRBJ2-7; 9 bases line up with TRBD1. Material for sequencing was peripheral blood. The TCR originated in a man aged 45-65 years with COVID-19, enrolled during active disease. The CDR3: CAWSPGTGIFEQYF. The CDR3 nucleotides read TGTGCCTGGAGTCCCGGGACAGGGATTTTCGAGCAGTACTTC.